These 17 T cell receptor beta chains originate from one sample sequenced in a study. One entry per CDR3 protein results from TCRdb running MiXCR on the 5' RACE reads. The sample carries around 52,000 distinct CDR3 sequences, 28% recorded once. Sequenced input: tumor-infiltrating memory CD4+ T cells sorted from the breast tumor. Subset noted: memory CD4+ T cells, CD4+CD45RO+CD25-. The source is a female donor with breast cancer.

The chain joins TRBV5-1 to TRBJ2-3; 8 bases match TRBD2. Germline V gene sequence: CDR1 SGHRS, CDR2 YFSETQ. J gave up 0 bases and V 0 bases, and 0 bases lay outside the gene matches. This CDR3 is built from 15 residues. This CDR3 reads CASSLERGSTDTQYF. CDR3 DNA: TGCGCCAGCAGCTTGGAGCGGGGGAGCACAGATACGCAGTATTTT.

The gene calls are TRBV6-2 or TRBV6-3 and TRBJ1-2; a weak D match, TRBD1 (5 bases). Germline-derived CDR1 and CDR2 are MNHEY and SVGEGT. The V end lost 7 bases, the J end lost 10 bases, and 16 bases lay between the germline ends. This CDR3 has 12 residues. CDR3 loop: CASMAGCRLYTF. The CDR3 nucleotides are TGTGCCAGCATGGCAGGGTGCCGTCTCTACACCTTC.

Worth noting for this clonotype: A single base separates this from a much larger clone, so it may be a read error. The chain employs TRBV12-3 or TRBV12-4 and TRBJ1-5, with D possibly TRBD1 on 6 matching bases. The CDR3 has 14 amino acids. Trimming pared 6 bases from V and 9 bases from J, leaving 18 bases between. The CDR3 region has the DNA TGTGCCAGCAGCCAAGGACAGTTCAAGGCGCCCCAGCATTTT. It translates to CASSQGQFKAPQHF.

The CDR3 reads CASSFKHEAFF. The CDR3 DNA follows: TGTGCCAGCAGTTTCAAACATGAAGCTTTCTTT. This sequence joins TRBV2 and TRBJ1-1; D unresolved. This CDR3 is built from 11 residues. The V and J ends lost 5 bases and 7 bases respectively, with 8 bases between them. Germline lookup yields CDR1 SNHLY and CDR2 FYNNEI.

J is TRBJ2-1 and V is TRBV20-1; D is perhaps TRBD2 (5 bases). V dropped 6 bases and J dropped 6 bases, with 21 bases sitting between them. Per the germline V gene, CDR1 is DFQATT and CDR2 is SNEGSKA (reference sequence). The CDR3 is 15 amino acids. CDR3 loop: CSAPSSLGIGNEQFF. In DNA, the CDR3 is TGCAGTGCCCCCTCTAGCCTTGGGATAGGCAATGAGCAGTTCTTC.

The chain combines TRBV20-1 with TRBJ1-1, with a tentative D call TRBD1 (6 bases). Germline V gives CDR1 DFQATT, CDR2 SNEGSKA (reference sequence). Between the trimmed V and J ends, which lost 0 bases and 2 bases, there was a span of 10 bases. CDR3 length: 14 residues. The CDR3 reads CSARDRTVNTEAFF. The CDR3 DNA reads TGCAGTGCTAGAGACAGGACAGTAAACACTGAAGCTTTCTTT.

Note on this clonotype: A junction boundary mismatches the germline segment, possibly from a read error. This chain links TRBV6-1 with TRBJ2-7; tentatively, D is TRBD1 or TRBD2 (5 bases each). CDR3 size: 11 residues. Per the germline V gene, CDR1 is MNHNS and CDR2 is SASEGT. In DNA form, the CDR3 reads TGTGCCAGCAGTGAAGAGGGGAACCGGGGCTTC. Translating it yields CASSEEGNRGF.

This chain connects TRBV12-3 or TRBV12-4 to TRBJ2-2; D call uncertain. The CDR3 consists of 13 residues. Trimming stripped 6 bases from V and 6 bases from J, with 11 bases between. The CDR3 region has the DNA TGTGCCAGCAGCTATGACACTGCCGGGGAGCTGTTTTTT. Amino acid sequence: CASSYDTAGELFF.

This clonotype occurred a few times. This chain joins TRBV20-1 and TRBJ2-7; D is uncertain. Trimming removed 5 bases at V and 5 bases at J, with 7 bases between. Germline CDR1 reads DFQATT; CDR2 reads SNEGSKA (reference sequence). CDR3 length equals 10 residues. This CDR3 is CSAGHDEQYF. In DNA, the CDR3 is TGCAGTGCTGGTCACGACGAGCAGTACTTC.

The chain uses TRBV7-6 and TRBJ2-3; possible D gene TRBD2, 6 bases. The CDR3 length is 14 residues. Trimming stripped 5 bases from V and 0 bases from J, with 9 bases between. Germline assignment: CDR1 SGHVS and CDR2 FNYEAQ. The CDR3, as DNA: TGTGCCAGCAGCCCTAGCGTTAGCACAGATACGCAGTATTTT. Its translation: CASSPSVSTDTQYF.

The rearrangement joins TRBV20-1 to TRBJ2-1; 9 positions match TRBD1. V shed 3 bases and J 2 bases; nucleotides not matched to a gene: 5. Per germline, CDR1 DFQATT and CDR2 SNEGSKA (reference sequence). The CDR3 consists of 15 residues. CDR3 region: CSARGTGYPYNEQFF. The CDR3 DNA reads TGCAGTGCTAGGGGGACAGGGTACCCCTACAATGAGCAGTTCTTC.

With regard to this clonotype: The junction does not match germline at one end; this may be a read error. This rearrangement joins TRBV7-2 to TRBJ1-1; D perhaps matches TRBD1 (5 bases). The length of the CDR3 is 13 residues. Germline CDR1 and CDR2: SGHTA and FQGNSA. Here the CDR3 DNA reads TGCGCCAGCAGCTTGAGGGGGAACACTGAAGCTTTCTTT. It is translated as CASSLRGNTEAFF.

This clonotype was detected a few times. This chain uses TRBV7-9 with TRBJ2-5; D is unresolved. The CDR3 length is 15 residues. The V end was cut by 3 bases, the J end by 4 bases, with 15 bases between. From germline, CDR1 is SEHNR and CDR2 FQNEAQ (reference sequence). Here the CDR3 DNA reads TGTGCCAGCAGCTTCTCGGATCCAGGCGGAGAGACCCAGTACTTC. The encoded protein is CASSFSDPGGETQYF.

With respect to this clonotype: A single base separates this from a much larger clone, so it may be a read error. The rearrangement links TRBV7-8 to TRBJ2-5; 15 bases fit TRBD2. CDR1 and CDR2 from the germline V gene are SGHVS and FQNEAQ. The CDR3 runs 18 residues. The CDR3 here is CASSSGLAGGRRGETQCF. Written as DNA, the CDR3 is TGTGCCAGCAGCTCGGGACTAGCGGGAGGCAGACGCGGAGAGACCCAGTGCTTC.

Notes on this clonotype: A much more abundant neighbour one base away suggests this may be a read error. The chain uses TRBV30 and TRBJ1-1, with D perhaps matching TRBD1 (5 bases). The germline V and J ends were trimmed by 3 bases and 6 bases, with 17 bases remaining between them. CDR1 GTSNPN and CDR2 SVGIG come from the germline V gene (reference sequence). The length of the CDR3 is 14 residues. The CDR3 loop reads CAWRSGLFNPEAFF. The CDR3 region has the DNA TGTGCCTGGAGGTCGGGACTATTTAACCCTGAAGCTTTCTTT.

This chain links TRBV24-1 with TRBJ2-3; TRBD1 matches 7 bases. The CDR3 sequence is 14 residues long. Unmatched junction bases numbered 6, after V lost 4 bases and J lost 6 bases. In germline, CDR1 is KGHDR, CDR2 SFDVKD. The CDR3 DNA reads TGTGCCACCAGTGACCCGACAGGGTCCGATACGCAGTATTTT. This codes for CATSDPTGSDTQYF.

The CDR3 reads CASSLEGPTGGRAGTDTQYF. CDR3 in DNA: TGCGCCAGCAGCTTGGAAGGACCCACTGGCGGGAGGGCCGGCACAGATACGCAGTATTTT. The rearrangement links TRBV5-1 to TRBJ2-3; 9 bases are a match to TRBD2. CDR1 is SGHRS and CDR2 is YFSETQ in the germline V gene. CDR3 size: 20 residues. V lost 0 bases, J lost 1 base, and 15 bases stayed unmatched.